This TCR beta chain was sequenced in a study of blood T cell repertoires in COVID-19. The study recruited people aged 18 to 89 years across roughly 23 US areas. Clones were read by immunoSEQ multiplex PCR, and TCRdb kept only the in-frame ones, dropping some. The profile shows roughly 190,000 clones, around 87% of them singletons. The CDR3 has 15 amino acids. CDR1 is SGHRS, CDR2 YFSETQ, per germline. V was clipped by 3 bases and J by 5 bases, with 17 bases between them. What was sequenced was PBMCs or T cells enriched from blood (not recorded which). This TCR came from a woman in her thirties or forties in a cohort exposed to, infected with or recovered from COVID-19 (not recorded which). The chain employs TRBV5-1 and TRBJ1-1; tentatively, D is TRBD1 (5 bases). CDR3 loop: CASSSKRLGGTEAFF. In nucleotides, the CDR3 is TGCGCCAGCAGCTCAAAACGTCTTGGGGGGACTGAAGCTTTCTTT.